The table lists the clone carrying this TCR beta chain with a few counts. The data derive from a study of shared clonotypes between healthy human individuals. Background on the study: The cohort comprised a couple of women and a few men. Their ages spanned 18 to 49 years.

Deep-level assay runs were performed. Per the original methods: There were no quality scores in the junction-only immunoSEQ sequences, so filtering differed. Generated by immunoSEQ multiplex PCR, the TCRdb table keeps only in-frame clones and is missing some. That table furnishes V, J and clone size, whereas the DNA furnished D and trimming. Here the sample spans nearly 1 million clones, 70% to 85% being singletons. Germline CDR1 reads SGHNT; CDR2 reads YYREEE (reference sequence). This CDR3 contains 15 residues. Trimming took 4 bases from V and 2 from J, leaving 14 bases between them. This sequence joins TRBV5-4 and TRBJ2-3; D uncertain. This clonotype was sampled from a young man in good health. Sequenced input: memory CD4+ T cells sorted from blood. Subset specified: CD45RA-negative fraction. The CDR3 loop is CASSPDVPFTDTQYF. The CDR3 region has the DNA TGTGCCAGCAGCCCGGACGTACCCTTCACAGATACGCAGTATTTT.